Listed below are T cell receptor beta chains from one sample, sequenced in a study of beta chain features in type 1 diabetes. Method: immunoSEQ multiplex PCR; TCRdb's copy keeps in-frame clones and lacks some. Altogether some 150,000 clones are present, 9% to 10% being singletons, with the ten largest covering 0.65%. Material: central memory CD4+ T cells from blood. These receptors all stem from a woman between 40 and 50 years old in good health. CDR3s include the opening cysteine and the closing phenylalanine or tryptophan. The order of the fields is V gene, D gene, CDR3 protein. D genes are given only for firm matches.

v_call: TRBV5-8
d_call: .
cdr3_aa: CASSLAKSELFF

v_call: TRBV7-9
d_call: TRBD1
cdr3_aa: CASSPNRGLGPQHF

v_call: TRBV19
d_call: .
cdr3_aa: CASSIGGTYVYNEQFF

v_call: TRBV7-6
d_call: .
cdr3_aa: CASRTSGGYGLFF

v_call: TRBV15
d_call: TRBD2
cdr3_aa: CATSTRLAGGKNIQYF

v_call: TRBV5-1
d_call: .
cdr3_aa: CASSLSPGERFEQYF

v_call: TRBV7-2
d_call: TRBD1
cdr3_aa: CASSLGGTGVLNYGYTF

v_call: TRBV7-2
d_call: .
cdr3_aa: CASSLSGLDTQYF

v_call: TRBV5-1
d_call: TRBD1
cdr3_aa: CASSHGTGVFGYTF

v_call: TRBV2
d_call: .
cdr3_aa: CASSVAGWDYGYTF

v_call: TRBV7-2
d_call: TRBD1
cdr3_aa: CASSLGTGVDF

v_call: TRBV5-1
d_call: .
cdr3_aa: CASSLALNTEAFF

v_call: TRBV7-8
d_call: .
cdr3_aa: CASSLAGAGHTEAFF

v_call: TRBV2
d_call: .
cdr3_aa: CASSELVEGGDF

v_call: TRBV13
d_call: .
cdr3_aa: CASSLQGIVRAFF

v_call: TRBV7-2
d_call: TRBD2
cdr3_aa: CASAPAGGPMNEQFF

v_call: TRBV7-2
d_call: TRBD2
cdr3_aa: CASSFRVAGVSVGDTQYF

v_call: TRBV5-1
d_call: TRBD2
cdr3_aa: CASSLGALAGYNEQFF

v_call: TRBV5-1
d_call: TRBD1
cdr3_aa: CASSSQGNPDTQYF

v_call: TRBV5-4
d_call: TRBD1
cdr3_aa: CASGKRQGGHEQYF

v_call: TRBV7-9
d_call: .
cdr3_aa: CASSLVGGSQYF

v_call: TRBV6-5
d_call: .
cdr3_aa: CASSYWQGNEKLFF

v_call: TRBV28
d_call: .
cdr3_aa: CASSLLSRVSNQPQHF

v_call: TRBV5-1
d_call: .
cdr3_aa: CASSLSGTAVELFF

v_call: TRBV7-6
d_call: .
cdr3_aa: CASSFGGAQETQYF

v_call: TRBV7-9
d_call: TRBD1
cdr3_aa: CASSMDREGNTIYF

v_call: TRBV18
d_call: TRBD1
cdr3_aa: CASSPDRGSSPLHF

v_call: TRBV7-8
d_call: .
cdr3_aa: CASSLGPLNTEAFF

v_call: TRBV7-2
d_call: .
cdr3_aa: CASSSARVSPLHF

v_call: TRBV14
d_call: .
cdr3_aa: CASSTGGFSPLHF